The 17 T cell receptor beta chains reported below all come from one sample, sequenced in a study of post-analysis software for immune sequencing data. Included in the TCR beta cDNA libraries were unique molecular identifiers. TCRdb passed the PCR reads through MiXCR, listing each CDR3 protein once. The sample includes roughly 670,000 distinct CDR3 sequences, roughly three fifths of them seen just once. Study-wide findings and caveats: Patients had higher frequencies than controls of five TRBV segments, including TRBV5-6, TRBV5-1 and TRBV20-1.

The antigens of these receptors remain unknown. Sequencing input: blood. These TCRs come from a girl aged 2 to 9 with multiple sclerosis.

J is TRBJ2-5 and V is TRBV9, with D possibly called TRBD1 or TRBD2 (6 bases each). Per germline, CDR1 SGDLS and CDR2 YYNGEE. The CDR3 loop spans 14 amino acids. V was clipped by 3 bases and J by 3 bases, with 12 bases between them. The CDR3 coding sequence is TGTGCCAGCAGCGGCCCTAGGGGGGAAGAGACCCAGTACTTC. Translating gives CASSGPRGEETQYF. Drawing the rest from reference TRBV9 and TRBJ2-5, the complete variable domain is DSGVTQTPKHLITATGQRVTLRCSPRSGDLSVYWYQQSLDQGLQFLIQYYNGEERAKGNILERFSAQQFPDLHSELNLSSLELGDSALYFCASSGPRGEETQYFGPGTRLLVL.

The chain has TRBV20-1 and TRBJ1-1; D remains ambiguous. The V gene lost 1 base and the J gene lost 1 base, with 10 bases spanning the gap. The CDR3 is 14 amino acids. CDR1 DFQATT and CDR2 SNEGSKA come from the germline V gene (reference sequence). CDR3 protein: CSARARTGNTEAFF. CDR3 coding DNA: TGCAGTGCTAGAGCTCGGACGGGGAACACTGAAGCTTTCTTT.

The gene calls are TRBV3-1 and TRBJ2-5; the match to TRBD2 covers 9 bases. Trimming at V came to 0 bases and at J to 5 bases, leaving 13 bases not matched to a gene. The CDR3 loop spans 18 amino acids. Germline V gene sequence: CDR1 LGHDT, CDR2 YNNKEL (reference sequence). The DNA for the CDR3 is TGTGCCAGCAGCCAAGATCGTGATAGCGGGAGAGGTGGGGAGACCCAGTACTTC. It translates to CASSQDRDSGRGGETQYF.

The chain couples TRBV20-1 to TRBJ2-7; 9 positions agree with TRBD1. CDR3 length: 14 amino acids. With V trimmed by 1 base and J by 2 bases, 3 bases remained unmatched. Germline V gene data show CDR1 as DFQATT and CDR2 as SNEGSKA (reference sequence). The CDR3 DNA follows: TGCAGTGCTAGAGGACAGGGGGGGACCTACGAGCAGTACTTC. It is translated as CSARGQGGTYEQYF.

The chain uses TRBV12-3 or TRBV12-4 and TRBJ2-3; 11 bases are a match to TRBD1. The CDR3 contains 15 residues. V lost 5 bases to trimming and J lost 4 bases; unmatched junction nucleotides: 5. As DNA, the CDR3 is TGTGCCAGCAGTGTCTGGGACAGGGGGGCAGATACGCAGTATTTT. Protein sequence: CASSVWDRGADTQYF.

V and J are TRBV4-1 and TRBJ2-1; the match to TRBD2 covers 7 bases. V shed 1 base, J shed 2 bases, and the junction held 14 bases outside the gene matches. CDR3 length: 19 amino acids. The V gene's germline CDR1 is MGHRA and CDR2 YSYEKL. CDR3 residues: CASSQAPAFWGRAYNEQFF. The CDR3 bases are TGCGCCAGCAGCCAAGCACCCGCTTTTTGGGGGAGGGCCTACAATGAGCAGTTCTTC.

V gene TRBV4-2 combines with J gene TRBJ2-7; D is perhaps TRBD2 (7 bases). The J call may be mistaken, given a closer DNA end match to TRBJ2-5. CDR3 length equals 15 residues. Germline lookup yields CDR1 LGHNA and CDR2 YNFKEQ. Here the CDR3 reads CASSPMRGGGETQYF. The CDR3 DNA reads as TGTGCCAGCAGCCCGATGAGGGGGGGTGGGGAGACCCAGTACTTC.

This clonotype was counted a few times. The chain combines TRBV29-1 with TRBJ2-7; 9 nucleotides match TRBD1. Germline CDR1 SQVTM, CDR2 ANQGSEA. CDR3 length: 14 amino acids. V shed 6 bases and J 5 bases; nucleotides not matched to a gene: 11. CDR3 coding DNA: TGCAGCGTCTCCAACAGGGGGCGGATGGACGAGCAGTACTTC. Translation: CSVSNRGRMDEQYF.

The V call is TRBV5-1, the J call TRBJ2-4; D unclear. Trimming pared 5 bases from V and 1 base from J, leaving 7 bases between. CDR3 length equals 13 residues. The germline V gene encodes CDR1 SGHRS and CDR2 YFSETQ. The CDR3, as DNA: TGCGCCAGCAGGTCGTTTGCCAAAAACATTCAGTACTTC. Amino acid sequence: CASRSFAKNIQYF.

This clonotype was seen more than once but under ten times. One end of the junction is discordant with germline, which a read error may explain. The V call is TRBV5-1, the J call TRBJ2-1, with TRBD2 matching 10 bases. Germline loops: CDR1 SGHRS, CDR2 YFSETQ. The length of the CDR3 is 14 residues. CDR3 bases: TGTGCCAGCAGCTGGACTAGCGGAAACAATGAGCAGTTCTTC. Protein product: CASSWTSGNNEQFF.

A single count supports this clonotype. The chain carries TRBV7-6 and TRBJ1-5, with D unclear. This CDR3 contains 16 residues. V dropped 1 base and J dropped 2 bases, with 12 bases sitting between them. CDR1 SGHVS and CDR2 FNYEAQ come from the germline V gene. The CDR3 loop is CASSLDDGLGNQPQHF. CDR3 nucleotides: TGTGCCAGCAGCTTAGACGACGGGTTGGGCAATCAGCCCCAGCATTTT.

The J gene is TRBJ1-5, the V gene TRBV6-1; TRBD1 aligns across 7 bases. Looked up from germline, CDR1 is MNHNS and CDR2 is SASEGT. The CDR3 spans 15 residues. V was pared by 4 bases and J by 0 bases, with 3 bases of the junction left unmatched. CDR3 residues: CASSGQGYSNQPQHF. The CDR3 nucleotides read TGTGCCAGCAGTGGACAGGGTTATAGCAATCAGCCCCAGCATTTT.

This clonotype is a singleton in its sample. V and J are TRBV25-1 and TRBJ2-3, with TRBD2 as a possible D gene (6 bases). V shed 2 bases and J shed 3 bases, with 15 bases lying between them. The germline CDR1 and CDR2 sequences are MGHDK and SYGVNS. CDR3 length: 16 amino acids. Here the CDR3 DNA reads TGTGCCAGCAGTGAAACCGGGACCGCGGGAACAGATACGCAGTATTTT. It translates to CASSETGTAGTDTQYF.

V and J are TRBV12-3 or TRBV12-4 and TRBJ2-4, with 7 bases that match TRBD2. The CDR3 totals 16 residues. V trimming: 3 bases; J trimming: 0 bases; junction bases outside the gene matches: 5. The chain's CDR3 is CASSFWGGIAKNIQYF. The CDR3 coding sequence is TGTGCCAGCAGTTTTTGGGGGGGGATAGCCAAAAACATTCAGTACTTC.

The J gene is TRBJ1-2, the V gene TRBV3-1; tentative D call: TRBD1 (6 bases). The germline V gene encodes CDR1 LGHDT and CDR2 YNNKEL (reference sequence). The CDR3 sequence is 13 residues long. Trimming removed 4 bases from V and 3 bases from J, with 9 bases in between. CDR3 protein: CASSPQGYYGYTF. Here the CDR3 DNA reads TGTGCCAGCAGCCCACAGGGATACTATGGCTACACCTTC.

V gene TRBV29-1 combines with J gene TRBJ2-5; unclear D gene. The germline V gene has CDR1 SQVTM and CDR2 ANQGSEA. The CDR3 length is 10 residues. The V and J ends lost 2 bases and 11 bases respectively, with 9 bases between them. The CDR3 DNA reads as TGCAGCGTTGAATGGGATCGGCAGTACTTC. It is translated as CSVEWDRQYF. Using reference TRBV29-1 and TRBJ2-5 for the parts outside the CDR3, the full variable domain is SAVISQKPSRDICQRGTSLTIQCQVDSQVTMMFWYRQQPGQSLTLIATANQGSEATYESGFVIDKFPISRPNLTFSTLTVSNMSPEDSSIYLCSVEWDRQYFGPGTRLLVL.

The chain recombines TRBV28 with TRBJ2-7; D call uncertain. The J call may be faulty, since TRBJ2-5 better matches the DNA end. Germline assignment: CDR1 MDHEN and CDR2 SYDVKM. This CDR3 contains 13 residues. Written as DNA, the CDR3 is TGTGCCAGCAGTCCCGGGTCAGTGGAGACCCAGTACTTC. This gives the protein CASSPGSVETQYF.